Presented here are 28 T cell receptor beta chains from one specimen sequenced in a study of T cell responses to AZD1222 COVID-19 vaccine. Profiling relied on immunoSEQ multiplex PCR, and the TCRdb table lists in-frame clones only, not all of them. The table lists around 100,000 clones, about 87% of them singletons. Sequencing was performed on peripheral blood, taken on day 0 of AZD1222 vaccination. The receptor set was obtained from an adult in good health.

This rearrangement joins TRBV6-5 to TRBJ1-3; TRBD1 matches at 7 bases. Germline CDR1 and CDR2: MNHEY and SVGAGI. This CDR3 is built from 15 residues. J lost 4 bases, V lost 5 bases, and 8 bases had no gene match. CDR3 region: CASSTDREVGNTIYF. The CDR3 DNA follows: TGTGCCAGCAGTACCGACAGGGAAGTCGGAAACACCATATATTTT.

V gene TRBV9 combines with J gene TRBJ2-1; 7 bases are a match to TRBD2. V gave up 0 bases and J gave up 5 bases; unmatched junction bases: 8. The CDR3 has 16 residues. The germline gives CDR1 SGDLS, CDR2 YYNGEE. The CDR3 protein is CASSVVTGGSNNEQFF. The CDR3, as DNA: TGTGCCAGCAGCGTAGTAACCGGCGGGAGCAACAATGAGCAGTTCTTC. Filled out from reference TRBV9 and TRBJ2-1, the complete variable domain reads DSGVTQTPKHLITATGQRVTLRCSPRSGDLSVYWYQQSLDQGLQFLIQYYNGEERAKGNILERFSAQQFPDLHSELNLSSLELGDSALYFCASSVVTGGSNNEQFFGPGTRLTVL.

The CDR3 spells CASSRGTGGDYGYTF. The DNA of the CDR3 is TGTGCCAGCTCACGAGGGACAGGAGGGGACTATGGCTACACCTTC. The chain has TRBV18 and TRBJ1-2; 8 positions agree with TRBD1. V lost 4 bases to trimming and J lost 3 bases; unmatched junction nucleotides: 7. The CDR3 is 15 residues long. Germline CDR1 reads KGHSH; CDR2 reads LQKENI.

V gene TRBV19 combines with J gene TRBJ2-2, with a weak D call TRBD2 (6 bases). The V and J ends lost 8 bases and 1 base respectively, with 8 bases between them. The germline CDR1 and CDR2 sequences are LNHDA and SQIVND (reference sequence). CDR3 length: 13 residues. CDR3 sequence reads: CASLGGNTGELFF. The CDR3 DNA sequence: TGTGCCAGTCTCGGGGGGAACACCGGGGAGCTGTTTTTT. Together with reference TRBV19 and TRBJ2-2, the CDR3 gives the full variable domain: DGGITQSPKYLFRKEGQNVTLSCEQNLNHDAMYWYRQDPGQGLRLIYYSQIVNDFQKGDIAEGYSVSREKKESFPLTVTSAQKNPTAFYLCASLGGNTGELFFGEGSRLTVL.

V usage is TRBV27 and J usage is TRBJ1-1; D gene ambiguous. Germline-derived CDR1 and CDR2 are MNHEY and SMNVEV (reference sequence). There are 14 residues in the CDR3. V was shortened by 8 bases and J by 2 bases, with 15 bases between the two germline ends. CDR3 nucleotides: TGTGCCAGCGGTGCAGTTAGAGGTAACACTGAAGCTTTCTTT. Its protein is CASGAVRGNTEAFF.

This chain uses TRBV27 with TRBJ2-3; tentative D call: TRBD1 (6 bases). V was shortened by 6 bases and J by 1 base, with 8 bases between the two germline ends. Germline loops: CDR1 MNHEY, CDR2 SMNVEV (reference sequence). This CDR3 has 13 residues. The DNA of the CDR3 is TGTGCCAGCAGGGGGGCGGGCACAGATACGCAGTATTTT. Protein sequence: CASRGAGTDTQYF.

This clone was seen only once. The chain employs TRBV7-8 and TRBJ1-2; D gene unclear. Trimming removed 0 bases at V and 1 base at J, with 9 bases between. This CDR3 is 15 amino acids long. CDR1 and CDR2 from the germline V gene are SGHVS and FQNEAQ. CDR3 coding DNA: TGTGCCAGCAGCTTAGCTTCTTCAGATAACTATGGCTACACCTTC. The encoded protein is CASSLASSDNYGYTF. The full variable domain, its missing parts supplied by reference TRBV7-8 and TRBJ1-2, is GAGVSQSPRYKVAKRGQDVALRCDPISGHVSLFWYQQALGQGPEFLTYFQNEAQLDKSGLPSDRFFAERPEGSVSTLKIQRTQQEDSAVYLCASSLASSDNYGYTFGSGTRLTVV.

The chain has TRBV29-1 and TRBJ2-7; the D gene could be TRBD1 or TRBD2 (5 bases each). Deletions cut 0 bases from V and 5 bases from J, with 11 bases between. The CDR3 loop spans 13 amino acids. Germline V gene data show CDR1 as SQVTM and CDR2 as ANQGSEA. CDR3: CSVEDRRGNEQYF. CDR3 DNA sequence: TGCAGCGTTGAAGATCGTCGGGGCAACGAGCAGTACTTC.

This chain joins TRBV20-1 and TRBJ2-1; no clear D gene. Germline lookup yields CDR1 DFQATT and CDR2 SNEGSKA (reference sequence). V lost 3 bases, J lost 7 bases, and 4 bases lay in between. There are 10 residues in the CDR3. The CDR3 nucleotides are TGCAGTGCTAGTCCGAATGAGCAGTTCTTC. Encoded protein: CSASPNEQFF.

The V call is TRBV4-2, the J call TRBJ1-1; TRBD1 matches at 9 bases. The length of the CDR3 is 15 residues. Germline V gene data show CDR1 as LGHNA and CDR2 as YNFKEQ. The V segment lost 0 bases and the J segment 6 bases; nucleotides outside the gene matches: 5. The CDR3 protein is CASSQEDRGRAEAFF. The CDR3 DNA reads as TGTGCCAGCAGCCAAGAGGACAGGGGTAGGGCTGAAGCTTTCTTT.

The chain uses TRBV6-2 or TRBV6-3 and TRBJ2-1; D could derive from TRBD1 or TRBD2 (6 bases each). Trimming took off 3 bases at V and 2 bases at J, with 14 bases between the two ends. The germline CDR1 and CDR2 sequences are MNHEY and SVGEGT. The CDR3 spans 16 residues. CDR3 DNA: TGTGCCAGCAGTTATCTCGGGGGCCGCCCCTACAATGAGCAGTTCTTC. Its protein is CASSYLGGRPYNEQFF.

V gene TRBV11-2 combines with J gene TRBJ2-2, with TRBD1 matching 7 bases. Germline V gives CDR1 SGHAT, CDR2 FQNNGV. After removal of 5 bases from V and 7 bases from J, the junction contained 7 bases not matched to a gene. The CDR3 extends over 14 amino acids. CDR3 loop: CASSPLGTDGELFF. In DNA form, the CDR3 reads TGTGCCAGCAGCCCCCTTGGGACAGACGGGGAGCTGTTTTTT.

J is TRBJ1-5 and V is TRBV19, with D perhaps matching TRBD1 (5 bases). V was clipped by 6 bases and J by 5 bases, with 20 bases between them. There are 16 residues in the CDR3. Germline V lookup: CDR1 LNHDA, CDR2 SQIVND (reference sequence). The CDR3 bases are TGTGCCAGTAGGGGGGGAACAAGATCCTCCTATCAGCCCCAGCATTTT. This encodes CASRGGTRSSYQPQHF.

In nucleotides, the CDR3 is TGTGCCAGCAGTGATCGGTATGAGCAGTTCTTC. Its translation is CASSDRYEQFF. The chain carries TRBV12-3 or TRBV12-4 and TRBJ2-1; D gene unclear. Deletions cut 5 bases from V and 8 bases from J, with 7 bases between. The CDR3 is made up of 11 amino acids.

V gene TRBV4-3 combines with J gene TRBJ2-2, with a possible D match to TRBD2 (6 bases). This CDR3 is 16 amino acids long. CDR1 LGHNA and CDR2 YSLEER come from the germline V gene. Trimming stripped 3 bases from V and 6 bases from J, with 17 bases between. The CDR3 spells CASSQGTLKIAGELFF. Written as DNA, the CDR3 is TGCGCCAGCAGCCAGGGGACTCTAAAGATAGCCGGGGAGCTGTTTTTT.

The rearrangement links TRBV2 to TRBJ1-5; possible D gene TRBD1, 5 bases. Germline V gene data show CDR1 as SNHLY and CDR2 as FYNNEI. CDR3 length: 15 residues. With 6 bases removed from V and 4 bases from J, the gap between germline ends came to 16 bases. The CDR3 region has the DNA TGTGCCAGCAGATGGGGGACGGCAAATAATCAGCCCCAGCATTTT. It codes for CASRWGTANNQPQHF.

The chain joins TRBV28 to TRBJ1-5; D is perhaps TRBD1 (5 bases). Trimming shortened V by 3 bases and J by 4 bases, and 10 bases separated the two germline ends. CDR1 is MDHEN, CDR2 SYDVKM, per germline. The CDR3 consists of 14 residues. In DNA, the CDR3 is TGTGCCAGCAGTTTTGGGGGTAGGAATCAGCCCCAGCATTTT. Its translation is CASSFGGRNQPQHF.

The chain couples TRBV5-4 to TRBJ2-7; D is perhaps TRBD1 or TRBD2 (5 bases each). This CDR3 has 15 residues. Trimming left V 3 bases short and J 3 bases short, with 16 bases between. The germline V gene has CDR1 SGHNT and CDR2 YYREEE (reference sequence). The CDR3 reads CASSWGPISSYEQYF. The CDR3 nucleotides read TGTGCCAGCAGCTGGGGACCGATCTCTAGCTACGAGCAGTACTTC.

The CDR3 region has the DNA TGTGCCAGCAGTCTTGAGTCCGGACAGACTTCACCCCTCCACTTT. Residues: CASSLESGQTSPLHF. The chain employs TRBV6-5 and TRBJ1-6, with D perhaps TRBD1 (6 bases). This CDR3 is 15 amino acids long. Germline V gene lookup returns CDR1 MNHEY and CDR2 SVGAGI. Between the trimmed V and J ends, which lost 5 bases and 9 bases, there was a span of 17 bases.

This clone was counted many times. The V call is TRBV29-1, the J call TRBJ1-5; no reliable D call. The CDR3 is 12 amino acids. CDR1 and CDR2 from the germline V gene are SQVTM and ANQGSEA. The V end was cut by 4 bases, the J end by 7 bases, with 11 bases between. The CDR3 reads CSVGQQGQPQHF. DNA for the CDR3: TGCAGCGTTGGGCAACAAGGGCAGCCCCAGCATTTT.

This rearrangement joins TRBV29-1 to TRBJ1-1; 8 bases line up with TRBD1. Per germline, CDR1 SQVTM and CDR2 ANQGSEA. V gave up 6 bases and J gave up 4 bases; unmatched junction bases: 10. There are 14 residues in the CDR3. CDR3 loop: CSVHQGAGSTEAFF. The DNA of the CDR3 is TGCAGCGTGCACCAGGGGGCTGGGAGCACTGAAGCTTTCTTT.

This sequence joins TRBV5-3 and TRBJ1-6, with 8 bases identical to TRBD1. TRBV5-3 is filed as an ORF, its function uncertain. This CDR3 contains 17 residues. V lost 4 bases and J lost 0; bases outside the gene matches: 6. CDR3 sequence: CARSLGQGLSYNSPLHF. Here the CDR3 DNA reads TGTGCCAGAAGCCTTGGACAGGGCCTCTCCTATAATTCACCCCTCCACTTT.

There are a few counts of this clone. The chain couples TRBV15 to TRBJ1-1, with D possibly being TRBD1 (6 bases). The ends were cut back, 0 bases at V and 5 bases at J, with 7 bases in the middle. The germline V gene encodes CDR1 LNHNV and CDR2 YYDKDF (reference sequence). This CDR3 region has 13 residues. The CDR3 here is CATSREGGTEAFF. The DNA of the CDR3 is TGTGCCACCAGCAGAGAAGGGGGGACTGAAGCTTTCTTT.

This chain joins TRBV11-2 and TRBJ2-2, with 11 bases matching TRBD2. The germline V gene has CDR1 SGHAT and CDR2 FQNNGV. This CDR3 is built from 17 residues. The ends lost 5 bases at V and 4 bases at J; junction bases unmatched: 9. The CDR3 DNA reads TGTGCCAGCAGCGCAGTTAGCGGGGGGGCTTTCACCGGGGAGCTGTTTTTT. Translating it yields CASSAVSGGAFTGELFF.

The chain employs TRBV30 and TRBJ2-1; the match to TRBD2 covers 16 bases. From germline, CDR1 is GTSNPN and CDR2 SVGIG (reference sequence). The CDR3 spans 15 residues. With 1 base clipped from V and 12 bases from J, the junction kept 6 bases outside the gene matches. The DNA for the CDR3 is TGTGCCTGGAGTGCCGGGACTAGCGGGGGGGGGACGCAGTTCTTC. Translated, it gives CAWSAGTSGGGTQFF.

This clone is a singleton in its sample. The chain employs TRBV6-5 and TRBJ2-2; 8 bases align to TRBD2. Trimming took 2 bases from V and 5 from J; bases not matched to a gene: 4. CDR3 size: 15 residues. The germline V gene encodes CDR1 MNHEY and CDR2 SVGAGI. DNA for the CDR3: TGTGCCAGCAGTTACACTAGCGGTGGTACCGGGGAGCTGTTTTTT. Translated, it gives CASSYTSGGTGELFF.

The chain joins TRBV28 to TRBJ2-5; D remains ambiguous. V lost 6 bases and J lost 4, with 9 bases in between. This CDR3 comprises 12 residues. Looked up from germline, CDR1 is MDHEN and CDR2 is SYDVKM. CDR3 nucleotides: TGTGCCAGCAGACAGTTACTAGAGACCCAGTACTTC. It encodes CASRQLLETQYF.

The chain couples TRBV11-3 to TRBJ1-1, with 9 bases that match TRBD1. The germline V gene has CDR1 SGHNT and CDR2 YENEEA. This CDR3 comprises 16 residues. Trimming at V came to 2 bases and at J to 5 bases, leaving 9 bases not matched to a gene. CDR3 nucleotide sequence: TGTGCCAGCAGCTTAACAGGGGGCGCCCCGGGAACTGAAGCTTTCTTT. This encodes CASSLTGGAPGTEAFF.